This T cell receptor beta chain emerged from a study of blood T cell repertoires in COVID-19. Produced via immunoSEQ multiplex PCR; TCRdb's table is partial and in-frame only. The data hold roughly 440,000 clones, with about 91% observed a single time. Trimming removed 6 bases from V and 5 bases from J, with 17 bases in between. The germline V gene encodes CDR1 MNHEY and CDR2 SVGAGI. CDR3 length: 14 amino acids. The sequence was collected from a woman in her forties or fifties with COVID-19, enrolled during active disease. Material: peripheral blood. J is TRBJ2-7 and V is TRBV6-5; D is perhaps TRBD1 (5 bases). Here the CDR3 reads CASRDPRQTDEQYF. The CDR3 nucleotides read TGTGCCAGCAGAGACCCGAGACAGACAGACGAGCAGTACTTC.